Listed below are T cell receptor beta chains from one sample, sequenced in a study of human versus mouse CDR3 diversity and MHC coevolution. Using immunoSEQ multiplex PCR, the repertoire was profiled, and TCRdb retains in-frame clones only, with some absent. The data hold more than 60,000 clones, with less than 95% observed a single time. Specimen: naive CD4+ T cells from blood. The source is a person aged 30 to 69 in good health. CDR3s include the opening cysteine and the closing phenylalanine or tryptophan. The D gene is left open where the match is weak. The size entry is marked missing in some rows and otherwise reads once, few, many or a size class.

J	D	V	size	CDR3	DNA
TRBJ2-7	TRBD1	TRBV7-3	-	CASSSGTVSYEQYF	TGTGCCAGCAGTTCCGGGACAGTCTCCTACGAGCAGTACTTC
TRBJ1-2	-	TRBV18	-	CASSPSPANYGYTF	TGTGCCAGCTCTCCTAGCCCAGCTAACTATGGCTACACCTTC
TRBJ2-3	TRBD2	TRBV11-2	-	CASSGGGWGGGGTDTQYF	TGTGCCAGCAGCGGAGGCGGTTGGGGCGGGGGGGGCACAGATACGCAGTATTTT
TRBJ2-7	TRBD1	TRBV4-1	once	CASSPVTRGRAHEQYF	TGCGCCAGCAGCCCAGTTACCAGGGGGCGAGCTCACGAGCAGTACTTC
TRBJ2-1	TRBD2	TRBV11-1	-	CASSLGISGGYNEQFF	TGTGCCAGCAGCTTGGGGATTAGCGGGGGATACAATGAGCAGTTCTTC
TRBJ1-5	-	TRBV5-1	-	CASSPDRYQPQHF	TGCGCCAGCAGCCCGGACAGATATCAGCCCCAGCATTTT
TRBJ2-1	TRBD2	TRBV4-1	-	CASRGPGGPAYNEQFF	TGCGCCAGCAGAGGTCCGGGGGGACCCGCCTACAATGAGCAGTTCTTC
TRBJ2-3	TRBD2	TRBV7-3	-	CASSLWGGGTDTQYF	TGTGCCAGCAGCTTATGGGGCGGGGGGACAGATACGCAGTATTTT
TRBJ2-1	-	TRBV19	-	CASSIVPQVNNEQFF	TGTGCCAGTAGTATCGTACCGCAGGTTAACAATGAGCAGTTCTTC
TRBJ1-3	-	TRBV19	-	CASSMTGRNTIYF	TGTGCCAGTAGTATGACAGGCCGAAACACCATATATTTT
TRBJ2-4	-	TRBV30	-	CAWSAGWAKNIQYF	TGTGCCTGGAGTGCAGGGTGGGCCAAAAACATTCAGTACTTC
TRBJ1-5	TRBD1	TRBV6-5	-	CASSRDRGGQPQHF	TGTGCCAGCAGTCGGGACAGGGGAGGTCAGCCCCAGCATTTT
TRBJ1-5	-	TRBV5-1	-	CASSSEGGQPQHF	TGCGCCAGCAGCTCGGAGGGAGGACAGCCCCAGCATTTT
TRBJ2-7	-	TRBV4-1	-	CASSQGLLGPYEQYF	TGCGCCAGCAGCCAAGGCCTACTAGGGCCCTACGAGCAGTACTTC
TRBJ2-7	TRBD2	TRBV5-4	-	CASSAWTSGDYEQYF	TGTGCCAGCAGCGCCTGGACTAGCGGGGATTACGAGCAGTACTTC
TRBJ1-1	TRBD1	TRBV27	-	CASRGQGSGTEAFF	TGTGCCAGCAGAGGACAGGGTAGCGGCACTGAAGCTTTCTTT
TRBJ1-2	TRBD1	TRBV10-3	-	CAISEVTGGSGYTF	TGTGCCATCAGTGAGGTGACAGGGGGCAGTGGCTACACCTTC
TRBJ1-4	TRBD1	TRBV7-6	-	CASSLGQGNEKLFF	TGTGCCAGCAGCTTAGGACAGGGGAACGAAAAACTGTTTTTT
TRBJ2-1	TRBD2	TRBV5-4	-	CASSADVPGLAGQAYNEQFF	TGTGCCAGCAGCGCCGATGTCCCGGGACTAGCGGGACAGGCATACAATGAGCAGTTCTTC
TRBJ1-6	-	TRBV6-1	once	CASSERPRNSPLHF	TGTGCCAGCAGTGAAAGGCCCAGGAATTCACCCCTCCACTTT
TRBJ2-4	TRBD1	TRBV7-9	-	CASSLAVGQGGGIQYF	TGTGCCAGCAGCTTAGCGGTAGGACAGGGGGGTGGCATTCAGTACTTC
TRBJ1-3	TRBD1	TRBV28	-	CASSLTGTDRNTIYF	TGTGCCAGCAGTTTGACCGGGACAGATCGAAACACCATATATTTT
TRBJ1-5	TRBD1	TRBV7-9	-	CASSLGQGGGQPQHF	TGTGCCAGCAGCTTGGGTCAGGGGGGAGGACAGCCCCAGCATTTT
TRBJ1-5	-	TRBV10-3	-	CAISAGDHSNQPQHF	TGTGCCATCAGTGCAGGGGACCATAGCAATCAGCCCCAGCATTTT
TRBJ1-6	-	TRBV6-6	-	CASSGTRDPGNSPLHF	TGTGCCAGCAGTGGGACAAGGGACCCTGGGAATTCACCCCTCCACTTT
TRBJ1-5	-	TRBV7-6	-	CASSPGHFRGSQPQHF	TGTGCCAGCAGCCCCGGACACTTTAGGGGAAGTCAGCCCCAGCATTTT
TRBJ1-2	TRBD1	TRBV5-8	-	CASSYRRDRDSNGYTF	TGTGCCAGCAGCTACCGCCGGGACAGGGATTCGAATGGCTACACCTTC
TRBJ2-3	-	TRBV4-1	once	CASSQVSGLTGDTQYF	TGCGCCAGCAGCCAAGTTAGCGGACTCACCGGGGATACGCAGTATTTT
TRBJ2-7	-	TRBV4-1	-	CASSHAQSRGYEQYF	TGCGCCAGCAGCCATGCCCAAAGCAGGGGCTACGAGCAGTACTTC